A selection of T cell receptor beta chains follows, all from one sample in a study of blood T cell repertoires in COVID-19. The protocol was immunoSEQ multiplex PCR, while the TCRdb copy is restricted to in-frame clones and leaves out a portion. The sample records 190,000 or so clones, around 92% being singletons. Material for sequencing was PBMCs or T cells enriched from blood (not recorded which). The receptors stem from a woman aged 18-35 years who had recovered from COVID-19. The CDR3 runs from the conserved cysteine through the conserved F or W. A D gene is named only where the DNA matches it firmly. Only part of the rows carry a size: once, few, many, or a class if the clone is expanded.

- - TRBJ1-1 TRBV27 TGTGCCAGCATAGGGAGCAACACTGAAGCTTTCTTT CASIGSNTEAFF
- - TRBJ2-7 TRBV30 TGTGCCTGGAGTGGTGCTGTGATGAGTTCCTACGAGCAGTACTTC CAWSGAVMSSYEQYF
- - TRBJ1-1 TRBV5-4 TGTGCCAGCAGGTTAGACAGAGAGAACACTGAAGCTTTCTTT CASRLDRENTEAFF
- - TRBJ1-5 TRBV10-3 TGTGCCATCGGACAGAACAATCAGCCCCAGCATTTT CAIGQNNQPQHF
- - TRBJ2-7 TRBV4-2 TGTGCCAGCAGCCCAGGGCAGGGCGGGAAGGCTTACGAGCAGTACTTC CASSPGQGGKAYEQYF
- - TRBJ1-2 TRBV29-1 TGCAGCGTTGTCGGGGGGCTCGGGGATGGCTACACCTTC CSVVGGLGDGYTF
TRBD2 - TRBJ2-1 TRBV28 TGTGCCAGCAGTTTCCACCCTAGCGGGCACTCCTACAATGAGCAGTTCTTC CASSFHPSGHSYNEQFF
- - TRBJ2-1 TRBV10-3 TGTGCCATCAGAGACGCGGCCCACAATGAGCAGTTCTTC CAIRDAAHNEQFF
TRBD2 - TRBJ2-7 TRBV12-3/TRBV12-4 TGTGCCAGCAGTTCCTCCGGGGGGAGGCAGTACTTC CASSSSGGRQYF
TRBD2 - TRBJ2-1 TRBV28 TGTGCCAGCAGTAAAAGCGGGGGGGCTGTCAATGAGCAGTTCTTC CASSKSGGAVNEQFF
TRBD2 - TRBJ2-7 TRBV28 TGTGCCAGCAGGGTGGGGGGGAACGAGCAGTACTTC CASRVGGNEQYF
- - TRBJ1-2 TRBV19 TGTGCCAGTAGTATTGCAGGGGACGCTAACTATGGCTACACCTTC CASSIAGDANYGYTF
TRBD2 once TRBJ2-1 TRBV27 TGTGCCAGCAGTTTAACAGGGACTAGCGGATACAATGAGCAGTTCTTC CASSLTGTSGYNEQFF
- - TRBJ2-7 TRBV3-1/TRBV3-2 TGTGCCAGCAGCCAAGATTTGGACTCCCTTTGGGTGCAGTACTTC CASSQDLDSLWVQYF
- few TRBJ1-5 TRBV28 TGTGCCAGCAGTCGAATTAGGCTCTTCGGGAATCAGCCCCAGCATTTT CASSRIRLFGNQPQHF
- - TRBJ2-2 TRBV19 TGTGCCAGTAGTGCCACTAGTTCCTGGGAGCTGTTTTTT CASSATSSWELFF
- - TRBJ2-4 TRBV7-9 TGTGCCAGCAGCTTAGTAGGAGGGACGGGAGATTTAGCCAAAAACATTCAGTACTTC CASSLVGGTGDLAKNIQYF